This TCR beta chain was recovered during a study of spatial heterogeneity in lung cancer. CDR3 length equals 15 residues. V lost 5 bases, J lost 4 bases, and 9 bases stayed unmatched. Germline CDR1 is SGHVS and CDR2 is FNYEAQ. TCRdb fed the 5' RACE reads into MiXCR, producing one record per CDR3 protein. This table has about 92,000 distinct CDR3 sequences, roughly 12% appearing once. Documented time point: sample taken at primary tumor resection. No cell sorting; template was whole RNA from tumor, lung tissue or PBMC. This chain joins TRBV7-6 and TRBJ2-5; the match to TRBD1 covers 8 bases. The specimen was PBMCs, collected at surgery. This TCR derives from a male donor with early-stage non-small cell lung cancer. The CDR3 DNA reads TGTGCCAGCAGCCCGGGGCAGGGGGCCAGAGAGACCCAGTACTTC. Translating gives CASSPGQGARETQYF.